This TCR beta chain derives from a study of CD8 T cells in Susac syndrome. Trimming cost V 5 bases and J 5 bases, with 14 bases left between them. The CDR3 contains 14 residues. Reverse transcription used roughly 0.5 to 1 ug RNA and random hexamers. One entry per CDR3 protein results from TCRdb running MiXCR on the immunoSEQ multiplex PCR reads. The profile shows about 150,000 distinct CDR3 sequences, 90% to 95% of them singletons. The sample comprised CD4+ T cells from PBMCs. The sequence was collected from a human donor with Susac syndrome. The chain recombines TRBV12-3 or TRBV12-4 with TRBJ2-3, with D possibly TRBD2 on 6 matching bases. CDR3: CASSAGRWLDTQYF. As DNA, the CDR3 is TGTGCCAGCAGTGCGGGACGGTGGTTAGATACGCAGTATTTT.